This entry lists 5 T cell receptor beta chains sequenced from one sample in a study of tumor-infiltrating lymphocytes in oesophageal squamous cell carcinoma. Each CDR3 protein is one row after TCRdb ran MiXCR on the reads. Here the sample spans approximately 10,000 distinct CDR3 sequences, around 60% being singletons. The material sequenced was blood. Receptors were obtained from a female donor with esophageal squamous cell carcinoma.

This chain uses TRBV7-2 with TRBJ1-1, with 9 nucleotides matching TRBD1. V trimming: 6 bases; J trimming: 3 bases; junction bases outside the gene matches: 5. Germline CDR1 is SGHTA and CDR2 is FQGNSA. The CDR3 is 14 amino acids. CDR3 DNA: TGTGCCAGCAGTCAACAGGGGGCTGACACTGAAGCTTTCTTT. Translation: CASSQQGADTEAFF.

CDR3 sequence reads: CASSRDRGPGEQFF. As DNA, the CDR3 is TGTGCCAGCAGCCGGGACAGGGGGCCGGGTGAGCAGTTCTTC. The chain carries TRBV7-8 and TRBJ2-1; 12 bases are a match to TRBD1. Trimming at V came to 5 bases and at J to 9 bases, leaving 5 bases not matched to a gene. CDR1 is SGHVS and CDR2 is FQNEAQ in the germline V gene. The CDR3 length is 14 residues.

This clonotype was seen a single time. V usage is TRBV7-9 and J usage is TRBJ2-4; unclear D gene. The CDR3 extends over 15 amino acids. V lost 5 bases, J lost 10 bases, and 21 bases lay in between. Germline V gene data show CDR1 as SEHNR and CDR2 as FQNEAQ (reference sequence). The CDR3 region has the DNA TGTGCCAGCAGCATAGGAGCTTTTGCACAGACAATTCAGTACTTC. Protein: CASSIGAFAQTIQYF.

This clonotype was detected ten times or more. This rearrangement joins TRBV7-2 to TRBJ2-1; a possible D gene is TRBD2 (5 bases). The CDR3 is 10 amino acids. CDR1 is SGHTA and CDR2 is FQGNSA in the germline V gene. Between the trimmed V and J ends, which lost 8 bases and 15 bases, there was a span of 14 bases. CDR3 nucleotide sequence: TGTGCCAGCGGACCGAGAAGCGGGTTCTTC. It specifies CASGPRSGFF.

In this sample, this clonotype turned up once. The V call is TRBV28, the J call TRBJ2-1; 10 bases are a match to TRBD2. V was clipped by 4 bases and J by 9 bases; unmatched bases: 3. The germline V gene has CDR1 MDHEN and CDR2 SYDVKM. The CDR3 spans 13 residues. CDR3 sequence reads: CASSSSGRVEQFF. CDR3 bases: TGTGCCAGCAGTTCTAGCGGGAGAGTTGAGCAGTTCTTC.